What follows is one TCR beta chain and its context. These data originate in a study of T-cell reconstitution after alpha-beta-depleted transplantation in children. The TCRbeta library was prepared with unique molecular identifiers. Using its own MiXCR run on the PCR reads, TCRdb lists one record per CDR3 protein. The sample has 450,000 to 600,000 distinct CDR3 sequences; about 18% are singletons. The sample was PBMCs from the stem cell graft donor, taken from the stem cell graft. The TCR originated in a human donor who donated a stem cell graft to a child with acute lymphoblastic leukemia.

DNA for the CDR3: TGCGCCAGCAGCTTGGGGGCAGGTATTCAAGAGACCCAGTACTTC. Residues: CASSLGAGIQETQYF. The rearrangement uses TRBV5-1 and TRBJ2-5; D gene uncertain. Trimming took off 0 bases at V and 2 bases at J, with 11 bases between the two ends. The length of the CDR3 is 15 residues. Germline CDR1 SGHRS, CDR2 YFSETQ.